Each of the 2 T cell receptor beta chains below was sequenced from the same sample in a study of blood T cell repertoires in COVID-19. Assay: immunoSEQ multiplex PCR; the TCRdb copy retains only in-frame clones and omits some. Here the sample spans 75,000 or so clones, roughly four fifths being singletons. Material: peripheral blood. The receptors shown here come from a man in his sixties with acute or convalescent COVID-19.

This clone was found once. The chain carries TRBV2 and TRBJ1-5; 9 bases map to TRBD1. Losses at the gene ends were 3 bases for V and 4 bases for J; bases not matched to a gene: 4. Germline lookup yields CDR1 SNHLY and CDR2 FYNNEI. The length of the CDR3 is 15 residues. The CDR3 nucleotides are TGTGCCAGCAGTGAGGAGGACAGGGGAAATCAGCCCCAGCATTTT. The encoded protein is CASSEEDRGNQPQHF.

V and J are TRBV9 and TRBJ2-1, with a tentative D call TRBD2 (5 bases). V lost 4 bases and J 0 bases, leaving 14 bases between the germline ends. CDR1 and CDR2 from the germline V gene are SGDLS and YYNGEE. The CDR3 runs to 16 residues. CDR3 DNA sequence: TGTGCCAGCAGCCTGGATGAGGGCAACTCCTACAATGAGCAGTTCTTC. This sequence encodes CASSLDEGNSYNEQFF. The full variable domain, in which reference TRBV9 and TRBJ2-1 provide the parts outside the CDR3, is DSGVTQTPKHLITATGQRVTLRCSPRSGDLSVYWYQQSLDQGLQFLIQYYNGEERAKGNILERFSAQQFPDLHSELNLSSLELGDSALYFCASSLDEGNSYNEQFFGPGTRLTVL.